The T cell receptor beta chain described here comes from a study of blood T cell repertoires in COVID-19. The CDR3 consists of 14 residues. Clinical history as reported by participants underpinned cohort assignment. Clones were sequenced by immunoSEQ multiplex PCR, and TCRdb holds only the in-frame ones, with some missing. Of about 130,000 clones in the sample, about 86% were seen once. What was sequenced was PBMCs or T cells enriched from blood (not recorded which). This chain uses TRBV21-1 with TRBJ2-4; TRBD2 reflects the table's D call only, with no check against the DNA. TRBV21-1 is a pseudogene segment. The clonotype comes from a woman between 45 and 60 years old who had recovered from COVID-19. The CDR3, as DNA: TGTGCCAGCAATGGGAGCTTCGCCAAAAACATTCAGTACTTC. Its protein is CASNGSFAKNIQYF.